This TCR beta chain was profiled in a study of blood T cell repertoires in COVID-19. Study as a whole: PBMCs, B-cell-depleted T cells, or T cells provided the cDNA or gDNA that made up the material.

V shed 1 base and J shed 3 bases, with 6 bases lying between them. The CDR3 spans 13 residues. Germline lookup yields CDR1 MDHEN and CDR2 SYDVKM. Assay used: immunoSEQ multiplex PCR; TCRdb lists only in-frame clones, some missing. The table includes 360,000 or so clones, roughly 87% detected once. Sequencing was carried out using PBMCs or T cells enriched from blood (not recorded which). This sequence joins TRBV28 and TRBJ1-1; D remains unclear. The sequence derives from a woman aged 45-65 years who had recovered from COVID-19. The CDR3 bases are TGTGCCAGCAGTTTATCGCAGTACACTGAAGCTTTCTTT. It codes for CASSLSQYTEAFF.